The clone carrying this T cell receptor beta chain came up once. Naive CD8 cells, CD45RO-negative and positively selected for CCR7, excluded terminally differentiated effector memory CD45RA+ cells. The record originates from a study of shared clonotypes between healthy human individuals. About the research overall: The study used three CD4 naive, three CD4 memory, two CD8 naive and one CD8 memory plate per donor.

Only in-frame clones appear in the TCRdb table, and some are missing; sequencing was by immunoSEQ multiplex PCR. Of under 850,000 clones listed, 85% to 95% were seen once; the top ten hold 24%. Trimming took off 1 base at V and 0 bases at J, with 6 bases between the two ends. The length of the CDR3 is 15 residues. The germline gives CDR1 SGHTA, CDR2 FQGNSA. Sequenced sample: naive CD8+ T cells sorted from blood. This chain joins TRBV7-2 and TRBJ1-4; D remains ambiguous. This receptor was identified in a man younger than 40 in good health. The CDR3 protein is CASSLGRSTNEKLFF. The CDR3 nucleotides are TGTGCCAGCAGCTTAGGAAGATCAACTAATGAAAAACTGTTTTTT.